This TCR beta chain was found in a study of blood T cells in healthy people across ages. Findings and caveats of the study: It was not possible, with unsorted PBMCs, to conclusively compare naive and antigen-experienced cells. Naive T cell percentage showed a strong correlation with the diversity of TCR beta.

As regards this clonotype: Antigen specificity is unknown.

A second PCR of 7 to 11 cycles used a sample-barcoded 5' primer and a J-beta primer mix. TCRdb reanalysed the 5' RACE reads using MiXCR and keeps one entry per CDR3 protein. The sample shows 850,000 to 1,100,000 distinct CDR3 sequences, under 40% of them seen only once. Germline CDR1 reads SGDLS; CDR2 reads YYNGEE. The V end lost 3 bases, the J end lost 5 bases, and 20 bases lay between the germline ends. CDR3 length: 16 amino acids. Material for sequencing was blood. The chain has TRBV9 and TRBJ1-1; D may be TRBD1 (6 bases). The sequence was collected from a man between 18 and 35 years old in good health. The CDR3 sequence: CASSAPIAQGRTEAFF. The CDR3 DNA reads as TGTGCCAGCAGCGCACCAATTGCCCAGGGGCGGACTGAAGCTTTCTTT.